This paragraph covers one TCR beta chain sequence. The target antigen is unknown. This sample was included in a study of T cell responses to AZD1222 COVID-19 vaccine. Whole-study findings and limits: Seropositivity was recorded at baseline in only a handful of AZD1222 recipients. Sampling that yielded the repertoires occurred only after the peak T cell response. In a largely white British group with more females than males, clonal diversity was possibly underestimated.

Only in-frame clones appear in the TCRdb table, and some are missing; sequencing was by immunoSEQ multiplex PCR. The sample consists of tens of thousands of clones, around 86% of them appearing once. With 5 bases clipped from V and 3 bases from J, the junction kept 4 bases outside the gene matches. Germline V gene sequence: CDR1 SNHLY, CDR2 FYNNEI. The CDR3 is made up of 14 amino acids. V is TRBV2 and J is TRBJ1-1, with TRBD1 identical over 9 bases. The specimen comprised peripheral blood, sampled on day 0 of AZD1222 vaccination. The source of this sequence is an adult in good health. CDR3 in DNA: TGTGCCAGCAGTCCCCGGACAGGGGACACTGAAGCTTTCTTT. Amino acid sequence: CASSPRTGDTEAFF.